These 18 T cell receptor beta chains were sequenced from one sample in a study of T-cell reconstitution after alpha-beta-depleted transplantation in children. Using unique molecular identifiers, the investigators prepared the TCRbeta library. TCRdb independently ran MiXCR on the PCR reads; one entry per CDR3 protein. Of about 90,000 distinct CDR3 sequences listed, 8% to 9% are singletons. The source was PBMCs from the stem cell graft donor, collected from the stem cell graft. The receptors were sampled from a human donor who donated a stem cell graft to a child with congenital amegakaryocytic thrombocytopenia.

The genes are TRBV30 and TRBJ1-1, with unresolved D. Germline V gives CDR1 GTSNPN, CDR2 SVGIG (reference sequence). With 2 bases removed from V and 1 base from J, the gap between germline ends came to 5 bases. CDR3 length: 12 amino acids. CDR3 nucleotide sequence: TGTGCCTGGAGTTCAGGGAACACTGAAGCTTTCTTT. Its protein product is CAWSSGNTEAFF.

The chain is built from TRBV7-9 and TRBJ2-2; 7 bases line up with TRBD1. V dropped 5 bases and J dropped 4; count of bases not matched to a gene: 7. Germline V gene sequence: CDR1 SEHNR, CDR2 FQNEAQ (reference sequence). This CDR3 comprises 15 residues. The CDR3 sequence is CASSATQGSTGELFF. CDR3 DNA sequence: TGTGCCAGCAGCGCAACACAGGGGAGCACCGGGGAGCTGTTTTTT.

This clonotype was counted many times. The rearrangement uses TRBV20-1 and TRBJ2-1, with a possible D match to TRBD2 (7 bases). Germline V gives CDR1 DFQATT, CDR2 SNEGSKA (reference sequence). This CDR3 is 13 amino acids long. Trimming took 3 bases from V and 5 from J, leaving 11 bases between them. CDR3 sequence: CSARGGPHNEQFF. In DNA form, the CDR3 reads TGCAGTGCTAGGGGGGGGCCCCACAATGAGCAGTTCTTC.

Many counts were recorded for this clonotype. The rearrangement joins TRBV18 to TRBJ2-7; 7 bases map to TRBD2. There are 14 residues in the CDR3. Per the germline V gene, CDR1 is KGHSH and CDR2 is LQKENI. The ends lost 0 bases at V and 5 bases at J; junction bases unmatched: 4. The CDR3 DNA reads TGTGCCAGCTCACCACCAGCGGGGCGGGACGAGCAGTACTTC. Its protein product is CASSPPAGRDEQYF.

At least ten counts were recorded for this clonotype. The chain couples TRBV6-5 to TRBJ2-5; 7 nucleotides align to TRBD1. This CDR3 contains 15 residues. J was trimmed by 7 bases and V by 0 bases; bases with no gene match: 8. Germline V gives CDR1 MNHEY, CDR2 SVGAGI. This CDR3 reads CASSYSNRGQGTQYF. In DNA form, the CDR3 reads TGTGCCAGCAGTTACTCTAACAGGGGTCAGGGGACCCAGTACTTC.

Many counts were recorded for this clonotype. The chain employs TRBV4-2 and TRBJ1-3; D might be TRBD1 (5 bases). The CDR3 length is 16 residues. The germline V and J ends were trimmed by 3 bases and 8 bases, with 20 bases remaining between them. Germline CDR1 and CDR2: LGHNA and YNFKEQ. DNA of the CDR3: TGTGCCAGCAGCCAGGGGGGACCGCGGGAAGGAGACACCATATATTTT. As protein: CASSQGGPREGDTIYF.

In regard to this clonotype: Given a much more abundant clone one base away, this may be a read error. This chain joins TRBV7-2 and TRBJ2-4; D perhaps matches TRBD2 (5 bases). The CDR3 is made up of 15 amino acids. Germline V lookup: CDR1 SGHTA, CDR2 FQGNSA. The CDR3 sequence: CASSLGLAAKNSQYF. In DNA, the CDR3 is TGTGCCAGCAGCTTAGGGCTAGCCGCCAAAAACAGTCAGTACTTC.

Many counts were recorded for this clonotype. The chain links TRBV5-6 to TRBJ2-7; no firm D call. Germline-derived CDR1 and CDR2 are SGHDT and YYEEEE. Trimming pared 5 bases from V and 3 bases from J, leaving 12 bases between. The length of the CDR3 is 13 residues. The CDR3, as DNA: TGTGCCAGCAGGTTTTGGGGTTACTACGAGCAGTACTTC. Protein sequence: CASRFWGYYEQYF.

CDR3 sequence (DNA): TGTGCCAGCGGCCCCGCGTTCCCTTCCGAGCAGTACTTC. This codes for CASGPAFPSEQYF. The chain is built from TRBV7-9 and TRBJ2-7; D uncertain. CDR1 is SEHNR and CDR2 is FQNEAQ in the germline V gene (reference sequence). V lost 8 bases, J lost 6 bases, and 17 bases lay in between. CDR3 length: 13 residues.

This clonotype was seen repeatedly, ten times or more. The chain carries TRBV20-1 and TRBJ1-1, with a possible D match to TRBD1 (5 bases). The V end lost 6 bases, the J end lost 8 bases, and 13 bases lay between the germline ends. Germline V CDR1 and CDR2: DFQATT, SNEGSKA (reference sequence). The CDR3 sequence is 11 residues long. CDR3 nucleotide sequence: TGCAGTGCCACGGGACTCTTCGAAGCTTTCTTT. Amino acid sequence: CSATGLFEAFF.

Ten or more counts support this clonotype. The rearrangement uses TRBV20-1 and TRBJ2-3; D ambiguous. Germline V gene lookup returns CDR1 DFQATT and CDR2 SNEGSKA (reference sequence). The CDR3 consists of 13 residues. The CDR3 coding sequence is TGCAGGGTAGGATCGACCAGCACAGATACGCAGTATTTT. Protein product: CRVGSTSTDTQYF.

This clonotype was counted many times. The chain has TRBV12-3 or TRBV12-4 and TRBJ2-2, with 11 positions matching TRBD1. Trimming took 6 bases from V and 4 from J; bases not matched to a gene: 4. This CDR3 spans 15 amino acids. The CDR3 is CASRRGTGGTGELFF. The CDR3 region has the DNA TGTGCCAGCAGACGGGGGACAGGGGGCACCGGGGAGCTGTTTTTT.

This clonotype appeared many times. The chain carries TRBV20-1 and TRBJ1-2; no reliable D call. The CDR3 totals 10 residues. Trimming took off 0 bases at V and 8 bases at J, with 4 bases between the two ends. Germline CDR1 DFQATT, CDR2 SNEGSKA (reference sequence). CDR3 sequence: CSARDRGYTF. The CDR3 DNA sequence: TGCAGTGCTAGAGATAGGGGCTACACCTTC.

In this sample, this clonotype turned up many times. The chain links TRBV27 to TRBJ2-1; tentative D call: TRBD2 (6 bases). This CDR3 has 14 residues. With 5 bases removed from V and 8 bases from J, the gap between germline ends came to 16 bases. Germline V CDR1 and CDR2: MNHEY, SMNVEV (reference sequence). DNA for the CDR3: TGTGCCAGCAGTCCGCGGGGAGTCGGCCATGAGCAGTTCTTC. Translating gives CASSPRGVGHEQFF.

This clonotype was recorded at least ten times. The CDR3: CSAGTPSGSPLHF. CDR3 nucleotides: TGCAGTGCTGGGACCCCCAGTGGATCACCCCTCCACTTT. This sequence joins TRBV20-1 and TRBJ1-6; TRBD1 might be the D (5 bases). Germline CDR1 is DFQATT and CDR2 is SNEGSKA (reference sequence). Trimming took 5 bases from V and 10 from J, leaving 15 bases between them. The CDR3 is 13 amino acids.

This clonotype was observed at least ten times. The gene calls are TRBV20-1 and TRBJ2-1; 9 bases are a match to TRBD2. The CDR3 loop spans 16 amino acids. Germline CDR1 reads DFQATT; CDR2 reads SNEGSKA (reference sequence). The junction had 13 bases not matched to a gene; V was cut back by 6 bases and J by 4 bases. DNA for the CDR3: TGCAGTGCCCACCCGATAGCGGGGGTATTATACAATGAGCAGTTCTTC. Translated, it gives CSAHPIAGVLYNEQFF.

This clonotype was detected ten times or more. V usage is TRBV12-3 or TRBV12-4 and J usage is TRBJ2-1, with 9 bases identical to TRBD2. The CDR3 is made up of 16 amino acids. V dropped 0 bases and J dropped 5; count of bases not matched to a gene: 5. DNA of the CDR3: TGTGCCAGCAGTTTAGCGCTAGCGGGGTTCGACAATGAGCAGTTCTTC. It yields the protein CASSLALAGFDNEQFF.

This clonotype was seen ten or more times. The V and J genes are TRBV7-2 and TRBJ2-5, with 8 bases aligning to TRBD2. The CDR3 loop spans 15 amino acids. The germline V gene has CDR1 SGHTA and CDR2 FQGNSA. Trimming took 5 bases from V and 3 from J; bases not matched to a gene: 8. The chain's CDR3 is CASSLLGLGEETQYF. CDR3 sequence (DNA): TGTGCCAGCAGCCTCCTGGGACTAGGTGAAGAGACCCAGTACTTC.